The clone carrying this T cell receptor (beta chain) was found a few times. The antigen remains unidentified. This record comes from a study of OX40 agonist ivuxolimab in advanced cancers. Findings and limits, study-wide: CD4+ and CD8+ blood T cells expanded clonally by week 6 at 0.1 to 3.0 mg/kg.

Patients had blood sampled at baseline and again on cycle 4 day 1 and cycle 7 day 1. Data came from immunoSEQ multiplex PCR; TCRdb stores just in-frame clones and leaves some out. The sample shows some 35,000 clones, roughly four fifths of them seen only once. V gave up 6 bases and J gave up 6 bases, with 9 bases separating them. The germline V gene encodes CDR1 LNHDA and CDR2 SQIVND (reference sequence). The CDR3 has 13 residues. The chain is built from TRBV19 and TRBJ1-6; D is undetermined. This TCR came from an adult with an advanced solid tumor such as melanoma, head and neck, liver or kidney cancer. The material sequenced was CD4+ or CD8+ T cells sorted from blood, taken in a trial of the OX40 agonist ivuxolimab. DNA for the CDR3: TGTGCCAGTAGGGGTTATGGTAATTCACCCCTCCACTTT. The encoded protein is CASRGYGNSPLHF.